This passage covers 24 T cell receptor beta chains from one sample sequenced in a study of shared clonotypes between healthy human individuals. TCRdb's copy holds only in-frame clones and misses some; the assay was immunoSEQ multiplex PCR. The sample comprises about 490,000 clones, 79% of which are singletons, and about an eighth rests with the top ten. Sequenced material: PBMCs. The receptors shown here come from a woman aged 40-49 years in good health. Some clones in this sample may be carry-over from other donors' samples.

The chain couples TRBV19 to TRBJ2-1; weak D call: TRBD1 (7 bases). Trimming pared 0 bases from V and 7 bases from J, leaving 16 bases between. Germline loops: CDR1 LNHDA, CDR2 SQIVND (reference sequence). This CDR3 has 16 amino acids. CDR3 region: CASSIEGRGVVNEQFF. The CDR3 region has the DNA TGTGCCAGTAGTATAGAGGGCAGGGGGGTGGTTAATGAGCAGTTCTTC. The full variable domain, its missing parts supplied by reference TRBV19 and TRBJ2-1, is DGGITQSPKYLFRKEGQNVTLSCEQNLNHDAMYWYRQDPGQGLRLIYYSQIVNDFQKGDIAEGYSVSREKKESFPLTVTSAQKNPTAFYLCASSIEGRGVVNEQFFGPGTRLTVL.

The J gene is TRBJ1-1, the V gene TRBV19, with D possibly being TRBD1 (5 bases). Deletions cut 5 bases from V and 4 bases from J, with 11 bases between. Per the germline V gene, CDR1 is LNHDA and CDR2 is SQIVND (reference sequence). The CDR3 length is 13 residues. CDR3 sequence (DNA): TGTGCCAGTAGTGAGGGACGGTTCACTGAAGCTTTCTTT. Encoded protein: CASSEGRFTEAFF.

This rearrangement joins TRBV6-1 to TRBJ2-5; the D is unclear. The CDR3 has 13 residues. V lost 1 base and J lost 5, with 8 bases in between. The germline CDR1 and CDR2 sequences are MNHNS and SASEGT. CDR3 sequence: CASSEGSVETQYF. As DNA, the CDR3 is TGTGCCAGCAGTGAAGGATCAGTGGAGACCCAGTACTTC.

The chain combines TRBV9 with TRBJ2-1; tentative D call: TRBD2 (5 bases). CDR3 length: 14 residues. CDR1 and CDR2 from the germline V gene are SGDLS and YYNGEE. Trimming pared 1 base from V and 7 bases from J, leaving 12 bases between. The CDR3 spells CASSVLNSGNEQFF. The CDR3 region has the DNA TGTGCCAGCAGCGTACTGAACTCGGGGAATGAGCAGTTCTTC.

For the CDR3, the DNA is TGTGCCAATTACGGGAGGGCCAAAGAGACCCAGTACTTC. It yields the protein CANYGRAKETQYF. This sequence joins TRBV25-1 and TRBJ2-5; the match to TRBD2 covers 8 bases. V shed 10 bases and J 3 bases; nucleotides not matched to a gene: 7. The CDR3 loop spans 13 amino acids. Per germline, CDR1 MGHDK and CDR2 SYGVNS.

The chain couples TRBV4-1 to TRBJ2-4; 8 bases are a match to TRBD1. The CDR3 has 16 residues. The V gene's germline CDR1 is MGHRA and CDR2 YSYEKL. After removal of 6 bases from V and 0 bases from J, the junction contained 7 bases not matched to a gene. In DNA form, the CDR3 reads TGCGCCAGCAGTCTTGGACAGGGACTAGCCAAAAACATTCAGTACTTC. Its translation: CASSLGQGLAKNIQYF.

Turning to this clone: One end of the junction does not line up with germline, which may come from a read error. V is TRBV7-7 and J is TRBJ2-5; weak D call: TRBD1 (5 bases). The CDR3 is 13 amino acids. Germline values: CDR1 SSHAT, CDR2 FNYEAQ (reference sequence). Written as DNA, the CDR3 is TGTGCTAGCAGCCGAGACAGTCAAGAGACCCAGTACTTC. It codes for CASSRDSQETQYF.

The V and J genes are TRBV11-2 and TRBJ2-5, with D possibly TRBD2 on 5 matching bases. Between the trimmed V and J ends, which lost 5 bases and 7 bases, there was a span of 14 bases. CDR1 and CDR2 (germline): SGHAT, FQNNGV. The CDR3 is 13 residues long. CDR3 residues: CASSPTTRGTQYF. The DNA of the CDR3 is TGTGCCAGCAGCCCGACCACCCGGGGGACCCAGTACTTC.

The chain couples TRBV11-2 to TRBJ2-3, with TRBD2 matching over 7 bases. After removal of 1 base from V and 3 bases from J, the junction contained 4 bases not matched to a gene. Germline values: CDR1 SGHAT, CDR2 FQNNGV. The CDR3 runs 15 residues. CDR3 protein: CASSLVVGGTDTQYF. The CDR3 DNA sequence: TGTGCCAGCAGCTTAGTCGTGGGGGGGACAGATACGCAGTATTTT.

The rearrangement joins TRBV15 to TRBJ2-5; no clear D. CDR1 and CDR2 (germline): LNHNV, YYDKDF (reference sequence). The CDR3 contains 12 residues. V was clipped by 3 bases and J by 2 bases, with 4 bases between them. CDR3 sequence (DNA): TGTGCCACCAGCAGGGCTCAAGAGACCCAGTACTTC. Translation: CATSRAQETQYF.

This clone appeared once. The J gene is TRBJ2-7, the V gene TRBV18, with 12 bases lining up with TRBD1. The germline V gene encodes CDR1 KGHSH and CDR2 LQKENI. This CDR3 spans 16 amino acids. V trimming: 3 bases; J trimming: 3 bases; junction bases outside the gene matches: 6. CDR3 nucleotides: TGTGCCAGCTCACCCCCGGGGACAGGGGGCCTCTACGAGCAGTACTTC. As protein: CASSPPGTGGLYEQYF.

The chain is built from TRBV5-1 and TRBJ2-3; TRBD1 is a possible D gene (7 bases). The CDR3 spans 14 residues. Germline CDR1 is SGHRS and CDR2 is YFSETQ. V lost 4 bases and J 2 bases, leaving 11 bases between the germline ends. The CDR3 nucleotides are TGCGCCAGCAGCGCGGGACAGAACACAGATACGCAGTATTTT. It translates to CASSAGQNTDTQYF.

This clone was observed at least ten times. The rearrangement joins TRBV27 to TRBJ2-2, with TRBD2 matching 9 bases. The CDR3 has 16 amino acids. V was pared by 5 bases and J by 7 bases, with 11 bases of the junction left unmatched. In germline, CDR1 is MNHEY, CDR2 SMNVEV (reference sequence). The CDR3 loop reads CASSTNSGRGNGELFF. DNA for the CDR3: TGTGCCAGCAGTACCAATAGCGGGAGAGGGAACGGGGAGCTGTTTTTT.

This rearrangement joins TRBV7-3 to TRBJ2-1; D might be TRBD1 (6 bases). From germline, CDR1 is SGHTA and CDR2 FQGTGA. V dropped 5 bases and J dropped 4 bases, with 15 bases sitting between them. The CDR3 sequence is 15 residues long. CDR3 region: CASSPGQNEYNEQFF. The CDR3 bases are TGTGCCAGCAGCCCGGGACAAAATGAGTACAATGAGCAGTTCTTC.

The J gene is TRBJ2-2, the V gene TRBV28; D perhaps matches TRBD1 (6 bases). Germline V gene lookup returns CDR1 MDHEN and CDR2 SYDVKM. The CDR3 contains 14 residues. Trimming cost V 5 bases and J 5 bases, with 12 bases left between them. The CDR3: CASSRSTGTGELFF. CDR3 coding DNA: TGTGCCAGCAGTCGTAGTACAGGGACCGGGGAGCTGTTTTTT.

A word on this clone: A much bigger clone sits one base away, suggesting this may be a read error. The same CDR3 arises from other DNA sequences in this sample as well. CDR3 amino acids: CASSLADTQYF. CDR3 DNA sequence: TGTGCCAGCAGCTTAGCGGATACGCAGTATTTT. The gene calls are TRBV7-2 and TRBJ2-3; D gene uncertain. Germline CDR1 is SGHTA and CDR2 is FQGNSA. Trimming removed 0 bases from V and 6 bases from J, with 1 base in between. The CDR3 is 11 residues long. Looking up the rest from reference TRBV7-2 and TRBJ2-3 gives the full variable domain: GAGVSQSPSNKVTEKGKDVELRCDPISGHTALYWYRQSLGQGLEFLIYFQGNSAPDKSGLPSDRFSAERTGGSVSTLTIQRTQQEDSAVYLCASSLADTQYFGPGTRLTVL.

Comments on this clone: Other DNA sequences in the same sample also yield this CDR3. V and J are TRBV5-4 and TRBJ2-7, with D tentatively TRBD1 (6 bases). The V and J ends lost 4 bases and 3 bases respectively, with 11 bases between them. The CDR3 spans 13 residues. The germline V gene has CDR1 SGHNT and CDR2 YYREEE (reference sequence). CDR3 amino acids: CASSPDRNYEQYF. In nucleotides, the CDR3 is TGTGCCAGCAGCCCTGACAGGAACTACGAGCAGTACTTC.

The rearrangement links TRBV2 to TRBJ2-5; the D gene could be TRBD1 or TRBD2 (5 bases each). Per the germline V gene, CDR1 is SNHLY and CDR2 is FYNNEI. This CDR3 has 15 residues. Trimming removed 5 bases at V and 2 bases at J, with 15 bases between. The CDR3 loop reads CASSIRDPRQETQYF. As DNA, the CDR3 is TGTGCCAGCAGTATTCGGGACCCCCGTCAAGAGACCCAGTACTTC.

This chain links TRBV4-3 with TRBJ2-5; D uncertain. The ends were cut back, 1 base at V and 1 base at J, with 7 bases in the middle. CDR3 size: 14 residues. Germline CDR1 is LGHNA and CDR2 is YSLEER. CDR3 sequence (DNA): TGCGCCAGCAGCCAAGGGGCAATCCAAGAGACCCAGTACTTC. Translation: CASSQGAIQETQYF.

The chain has TRBV28 and TRBJ2-2; TRBD1 matches at 8 bases. The CDR3 is 14 residues long. The junction had 3 bases not matched to a gene; V was cut back by 5 bases and J by 4 bases. Germline CDR1 and CDR2: MDHEN and SYDVKM. The CDR3 bases are TGTGCCAGCAGTATTACAGGGGGCACCGGGGAGCTGTTTTTT. Its translation: CASSITGGTGELFF.

This sequence joins TRBV18 and TRBJ1-2, with a weak D call TRBD1 (6 bases). CDR1 is KGHSH, CDR2 LQKENI, per germline. The length of the CDR3 is 14 residues. Trimming took 2 bases from V and 5 from J, leaving 12 bases between them. CDR3 coding DNA: TGTGCCAGCTCACCAACCGAGGGGGATTATGGCTACACCTTC. Residues: CASSPTEGDYGYTF. The full variable domain, in which reference TRBV18 and TRBJ1-2 provide the parts outside the CDR3, is NAGVMQNPRHLVRRRGQEARLRCSPMKGHSHVYWYRQLPEEGLKFMVYLQKENIIDESGMPKERFSAEFPKEGPSILRIQQVVRGDSAAYFCASSPTEGDYGYTFGSGTRLTVV.

The J gene is TRBJ2-7, the V gene TRBV7-9, with a weak D call TRBD2 (6 bases). The CDR3 is 15 amino acids. Per germline, CDR1 SEHNR and CDR2 FQNEAQ (reference sequence). The germline V and J ends were trimmed by 5 bases and 3 bases, with 17 bases remaining between them. CDR3 amino acids: CASSRTNQGSYEQYF. As DNA, the CDR3 is TGTGCCAGCAGCCGGACTAATCAGGGTAGCTACGAGCAGTACTTC.

As DNA, the CDR3 is TGTGCCAGCAGTTTACTCGTTAGAAAGACCCAGTACTTC. Its protein is CASSLLVRKTQYF. The V call is TRBV28, the J call TRBJ2-5; D ambiguous. V lost 2 bases, J lost 6 bases, and 10 bases lay in between. The CDR3 has 13 residues. The germline gives CDR1 MDHEN, CDR2 SYDVKM.

The chain has TRBV10-1 and TRBJ1-3; D is unresolved. Germline values: CDR1 WNHNN, CDR2 SYGVQD (reference sequence). The CDR3 runs to 16 residues. The V and J ends lost 0 bases and 0 bases respectively, with 9 bases between them. The CDR3 sequence is CASSESPGSSGNTIYF. The CDR3 coding sequence is TGCGCCAGCAGTGAGTCTCCGGGGAGCTCTGGAAACACCATATATTTT.